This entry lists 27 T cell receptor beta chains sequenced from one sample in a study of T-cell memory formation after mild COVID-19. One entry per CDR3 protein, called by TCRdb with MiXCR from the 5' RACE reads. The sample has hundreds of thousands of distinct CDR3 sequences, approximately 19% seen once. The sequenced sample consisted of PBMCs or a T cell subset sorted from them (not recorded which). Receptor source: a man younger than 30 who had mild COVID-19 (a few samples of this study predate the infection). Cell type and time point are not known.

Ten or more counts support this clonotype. CDR3 region: CASSEGGGTDTQYF. The CDR3 DNA sequence: TGTGCCAGCTCCGAGGGCGGGGGTACAGATACGCAGTATTTT. The rearrangement joins TRBV9 to TRBJ2-3, with TRBD2 matching over 7 bases. Germline CDR1 and CDR2: SGDLS and YYNGEE. The CDR3 is 14 amino acids. V was clipped by 7 bases and J by 3 bases; unmatched bases: 8.

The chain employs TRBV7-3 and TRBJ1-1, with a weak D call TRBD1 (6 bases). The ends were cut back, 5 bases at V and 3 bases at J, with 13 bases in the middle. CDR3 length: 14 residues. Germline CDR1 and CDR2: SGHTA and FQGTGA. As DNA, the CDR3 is TGTGCCAGCAGCACCGAGGGGGGTTACACTGAAGCTTTCTTT. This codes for CASSTEGGYTEAFF.

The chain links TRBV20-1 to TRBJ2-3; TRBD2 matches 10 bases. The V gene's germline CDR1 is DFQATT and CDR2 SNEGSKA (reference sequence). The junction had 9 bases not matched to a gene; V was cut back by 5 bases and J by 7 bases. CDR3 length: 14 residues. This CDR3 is CSAPSGGVGNTQYF. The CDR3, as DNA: TGCAGTGCTCCCAGCGGGGGGGTCGGTAATACGCAGTATTTT.

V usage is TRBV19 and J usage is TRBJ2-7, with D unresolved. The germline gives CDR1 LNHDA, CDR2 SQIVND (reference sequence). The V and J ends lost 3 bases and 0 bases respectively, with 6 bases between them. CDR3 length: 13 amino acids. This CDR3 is CASSMKTSYEQYF. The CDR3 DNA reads TGTGCCAGTAGTATGAAAACCTCCTACGAGCAGTACTTC.

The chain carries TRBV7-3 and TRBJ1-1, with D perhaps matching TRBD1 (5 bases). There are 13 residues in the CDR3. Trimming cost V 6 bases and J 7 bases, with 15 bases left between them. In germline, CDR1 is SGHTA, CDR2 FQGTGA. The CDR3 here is CASSPGQGLEAFF. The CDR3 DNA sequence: TGTGCCAGCAGTCCAGGCCAGGGACTTGAAGCTTTCTTT.

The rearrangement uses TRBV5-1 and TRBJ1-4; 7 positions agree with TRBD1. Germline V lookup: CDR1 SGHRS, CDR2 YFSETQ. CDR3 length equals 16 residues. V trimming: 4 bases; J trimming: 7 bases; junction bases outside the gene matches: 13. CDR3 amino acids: CASSQAGQWSIEKLFF. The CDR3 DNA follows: TGCGCCAGCAGCCAGGCGGGACAGTGGTCCATTGAAAAACTGTTTTTT. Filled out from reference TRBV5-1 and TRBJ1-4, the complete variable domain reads KAGVTQTPRYLIKTRGQQVTLSCSPISGHRSVSWYQQTPGQGLQFLFEYFSETQRNKGNFPGRFSGRQFSNSRSEMNVSTLELGDSALYLCASSQAGQWSIEKLFFGSGTQLSVL.

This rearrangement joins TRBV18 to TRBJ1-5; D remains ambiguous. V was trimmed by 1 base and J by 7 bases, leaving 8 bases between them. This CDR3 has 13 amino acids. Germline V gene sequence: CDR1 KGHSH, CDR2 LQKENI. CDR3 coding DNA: TGTGCCAGCTCACCACTTGTTGAGCAGCCCCAGCATTTT. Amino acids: CASSPLVEQPQHF.

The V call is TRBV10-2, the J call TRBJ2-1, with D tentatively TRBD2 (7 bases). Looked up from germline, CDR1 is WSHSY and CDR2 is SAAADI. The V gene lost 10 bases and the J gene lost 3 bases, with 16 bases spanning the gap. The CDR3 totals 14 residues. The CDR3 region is CAIKGGANYNEQFF. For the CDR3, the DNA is TGCGCCATCAAAGGGGGGGCCAACTACAATGAGCAGTTCTTC.

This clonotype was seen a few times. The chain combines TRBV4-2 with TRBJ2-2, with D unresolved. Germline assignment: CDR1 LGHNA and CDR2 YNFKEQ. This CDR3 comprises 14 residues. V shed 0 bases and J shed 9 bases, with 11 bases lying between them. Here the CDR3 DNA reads TGTGCCAGCAGCCAAGATCGGGTAGCCTGGGAGCTGTTTTTT. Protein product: CASSQDRVAWELFF.

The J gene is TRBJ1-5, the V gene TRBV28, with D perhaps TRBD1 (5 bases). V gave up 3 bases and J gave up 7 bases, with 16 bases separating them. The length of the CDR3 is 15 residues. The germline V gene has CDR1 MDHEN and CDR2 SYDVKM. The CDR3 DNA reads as TGTGCCAGCAGTTTCTCCCGGCGGGGGGACCAGCCCCAGCATTTT. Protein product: CASSFSRRGDQPQHF.

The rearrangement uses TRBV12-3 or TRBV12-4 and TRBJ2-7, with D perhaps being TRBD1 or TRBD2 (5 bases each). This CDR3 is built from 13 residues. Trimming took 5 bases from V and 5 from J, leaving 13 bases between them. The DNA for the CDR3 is TGTGCCAGCAGTCCGGGACCCTCTAACGAGCAGTACTTC. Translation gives CASSPGPSNEQYF.

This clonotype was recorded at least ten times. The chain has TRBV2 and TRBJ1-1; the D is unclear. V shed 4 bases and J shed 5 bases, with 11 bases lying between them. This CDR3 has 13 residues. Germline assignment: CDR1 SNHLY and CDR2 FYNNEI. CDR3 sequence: CASSAAPRTEAFF. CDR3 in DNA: TGTGCCAGCAGTGCCGCACCCCGGACTGAAGCTTTCTTT.

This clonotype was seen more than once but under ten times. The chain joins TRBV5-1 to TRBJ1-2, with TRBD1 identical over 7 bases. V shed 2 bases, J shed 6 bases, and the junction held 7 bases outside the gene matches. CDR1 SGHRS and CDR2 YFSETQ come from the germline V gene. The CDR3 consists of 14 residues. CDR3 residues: CASSLDPTGDGYTF. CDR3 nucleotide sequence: TGCGCCAGCAGCTTAGACCCAACAGGGGATGGCTACACCTTC.

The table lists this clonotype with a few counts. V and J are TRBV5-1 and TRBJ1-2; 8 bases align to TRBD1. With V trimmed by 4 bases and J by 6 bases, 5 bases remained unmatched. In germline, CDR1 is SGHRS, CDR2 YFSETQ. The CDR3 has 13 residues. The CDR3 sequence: CASSKNRGDGYTF. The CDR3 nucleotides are TGCGCCAGCAGCAAGAACAGGGGGGATGGCTACACCTTC.

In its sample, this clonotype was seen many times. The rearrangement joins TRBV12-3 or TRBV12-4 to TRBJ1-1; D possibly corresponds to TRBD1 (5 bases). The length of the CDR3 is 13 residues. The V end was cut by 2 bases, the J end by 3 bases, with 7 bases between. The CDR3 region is CASSLMGDTEAFF. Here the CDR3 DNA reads TGTGCCAGCAGTTTAATGGGGGACACTGAAGCTTTCTTT.

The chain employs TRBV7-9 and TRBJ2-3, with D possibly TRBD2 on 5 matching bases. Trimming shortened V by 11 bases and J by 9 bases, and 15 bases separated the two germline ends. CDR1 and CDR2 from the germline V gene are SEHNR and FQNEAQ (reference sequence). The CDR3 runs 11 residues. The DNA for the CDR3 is TGTGCCCTTATTCGGGGTGGAACGCAGTATTTT. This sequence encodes CALIRGGTQYF.

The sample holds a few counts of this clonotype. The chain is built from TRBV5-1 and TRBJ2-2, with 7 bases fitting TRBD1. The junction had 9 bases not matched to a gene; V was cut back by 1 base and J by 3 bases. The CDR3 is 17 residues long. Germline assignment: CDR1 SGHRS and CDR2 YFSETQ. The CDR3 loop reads CASSLRAVGGDTGELFF. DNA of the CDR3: TGCGCCAGCAGCTTGAGGGCGGTAGGGGGCGACACCGGGGAGCTGTTTTTT.

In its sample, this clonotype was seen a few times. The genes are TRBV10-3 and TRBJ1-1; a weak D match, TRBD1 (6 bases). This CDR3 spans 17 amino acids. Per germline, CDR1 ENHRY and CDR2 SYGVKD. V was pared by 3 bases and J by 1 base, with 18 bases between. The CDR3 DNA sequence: TGTGCCATCAGTGATTGGCAACAGGGTTCGGGGAACACTGAAGCTTTCTTT. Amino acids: CAISDWQQGSGNTEAFF.

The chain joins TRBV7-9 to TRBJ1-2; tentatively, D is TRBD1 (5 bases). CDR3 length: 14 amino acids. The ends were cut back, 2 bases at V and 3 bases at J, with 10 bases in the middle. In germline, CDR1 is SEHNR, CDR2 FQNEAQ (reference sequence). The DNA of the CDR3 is TGTGCCAGCAGCTTACTCGACAGAGACTATGGCTACACCTTC. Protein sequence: CASSLLDRDYGYTF.

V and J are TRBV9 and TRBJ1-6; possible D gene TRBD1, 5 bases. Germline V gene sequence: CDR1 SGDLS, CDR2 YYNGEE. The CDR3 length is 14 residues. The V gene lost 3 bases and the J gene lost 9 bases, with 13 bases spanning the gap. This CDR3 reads CASSAQSTGSPLHF. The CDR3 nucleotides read TGTGCCAGCAGCGCACAGTCAACAGGTTCACCCCTCCACTTT.

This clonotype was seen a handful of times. CDR3 sequence: CASSLGPPDTQYF. DNA for the CDR3: TGTGCCAGCAGCCTGGGTCCACCGGATACGCAGTATTTT. V usage is TRBV7-2 and J usage is TRBJ2-3; D is ambiguous. The CDR3 runs to 13 residues. Germline V gives CDR1 SGHTA, CDR2 FQGNSA. V dropped 5 bases and J dropped 6 bases, with 12 bases sitting between them.

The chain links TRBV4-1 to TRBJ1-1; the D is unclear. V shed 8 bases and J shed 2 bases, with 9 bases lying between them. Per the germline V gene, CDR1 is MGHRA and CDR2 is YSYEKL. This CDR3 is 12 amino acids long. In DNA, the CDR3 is TGCGCCAGCGGAAAGGGAAACACTGAAGCTTTCTTT. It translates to CASGKGNTEAFF.

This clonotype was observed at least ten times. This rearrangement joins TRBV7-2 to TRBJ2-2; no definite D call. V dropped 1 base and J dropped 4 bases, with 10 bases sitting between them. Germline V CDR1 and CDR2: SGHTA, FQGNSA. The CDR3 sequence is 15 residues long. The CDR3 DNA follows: TGTGCCAGCAGCTTAGGGGCCCGCGGCACCGGGGAGCTGTTTTTT. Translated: CASSLGARGTGELFF.

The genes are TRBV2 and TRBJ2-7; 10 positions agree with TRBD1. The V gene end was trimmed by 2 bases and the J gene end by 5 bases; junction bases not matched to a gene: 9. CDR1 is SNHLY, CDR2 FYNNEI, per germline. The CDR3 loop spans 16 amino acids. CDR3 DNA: TGTGCCAGCAGTGAAACAGGTTGGGACAGGGGTAACGAGCAGTACGTC. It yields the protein CASSETGWDRGNEQYV.

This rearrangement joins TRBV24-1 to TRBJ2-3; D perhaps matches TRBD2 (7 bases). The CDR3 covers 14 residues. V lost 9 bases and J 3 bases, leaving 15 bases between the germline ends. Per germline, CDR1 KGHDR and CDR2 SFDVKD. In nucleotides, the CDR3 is TGTGCCACCCGCGGGGGCCTGGCAACAGATACGCAGTATTTT. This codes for CATRGGLATDTQYF.

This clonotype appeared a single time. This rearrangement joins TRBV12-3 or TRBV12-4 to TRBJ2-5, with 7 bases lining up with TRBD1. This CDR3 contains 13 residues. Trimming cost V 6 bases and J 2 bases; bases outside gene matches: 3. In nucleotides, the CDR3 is TGTGCCAGCAGAAAGGGACAGCAAGAGACCCAGTACTTC. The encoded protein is CASRKGQQETQYF.

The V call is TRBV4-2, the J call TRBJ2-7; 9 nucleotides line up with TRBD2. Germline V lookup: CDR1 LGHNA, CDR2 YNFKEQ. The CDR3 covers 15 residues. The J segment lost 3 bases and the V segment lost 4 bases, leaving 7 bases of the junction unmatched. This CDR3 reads CASSLGTSPLYEQYV. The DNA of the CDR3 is TGTGCCAGCAGCCTCGGGACTAGCCCACTCTACGAGCAGTACGTC.